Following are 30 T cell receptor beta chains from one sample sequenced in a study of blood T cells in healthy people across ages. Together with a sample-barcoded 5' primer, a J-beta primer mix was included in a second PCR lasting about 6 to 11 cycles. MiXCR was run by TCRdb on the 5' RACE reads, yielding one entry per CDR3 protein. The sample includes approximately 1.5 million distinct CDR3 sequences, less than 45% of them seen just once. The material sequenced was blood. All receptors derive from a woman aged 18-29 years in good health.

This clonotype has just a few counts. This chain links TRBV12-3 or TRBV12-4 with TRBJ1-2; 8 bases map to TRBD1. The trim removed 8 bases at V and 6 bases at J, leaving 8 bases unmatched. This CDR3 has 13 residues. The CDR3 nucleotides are TGTGCCAGCGGTGCGGACAGGGTGAATGGCTACACCTTC. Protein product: CASGADRVNGYTF.

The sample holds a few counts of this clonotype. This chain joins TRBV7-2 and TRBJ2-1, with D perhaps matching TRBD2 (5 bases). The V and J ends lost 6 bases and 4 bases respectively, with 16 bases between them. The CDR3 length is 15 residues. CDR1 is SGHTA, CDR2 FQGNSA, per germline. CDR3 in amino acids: CASRSRAGDYNEQFF. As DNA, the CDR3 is TGTGCCAGCAGGTCCCGGGCCGGGGATTACAATGAGCAGTTCTTC.

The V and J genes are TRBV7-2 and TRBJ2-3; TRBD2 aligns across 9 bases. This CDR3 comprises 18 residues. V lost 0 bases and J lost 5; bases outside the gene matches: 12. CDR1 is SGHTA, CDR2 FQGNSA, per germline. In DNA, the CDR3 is TGTGCCAGCAGCTTAGCTCGGACTAGCGCGATCGAGGGAGATACGCAGTATTTT. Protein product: CASSLARTSAIEGDTQYF. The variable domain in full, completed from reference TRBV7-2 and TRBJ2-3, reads GAGVSQSPSNKVTEKGKDVELRCDPISGHTALYWYRQSLGQGLEFLIYFQGNSAPDKSGLPSDRFSAERTGGSVSTLTIQRTQQEDSAVYLCASSLARTSAIEGDTQYFGPGTRLTVL.

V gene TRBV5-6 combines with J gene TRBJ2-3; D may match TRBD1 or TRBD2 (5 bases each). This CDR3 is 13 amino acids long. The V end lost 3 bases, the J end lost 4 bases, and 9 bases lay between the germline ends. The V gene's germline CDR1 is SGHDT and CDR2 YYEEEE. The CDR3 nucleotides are TGTGCCAGCAGCTGGGACGTACCAGATACGCAGTATTTT. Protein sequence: CASSWDVPDTQYF.

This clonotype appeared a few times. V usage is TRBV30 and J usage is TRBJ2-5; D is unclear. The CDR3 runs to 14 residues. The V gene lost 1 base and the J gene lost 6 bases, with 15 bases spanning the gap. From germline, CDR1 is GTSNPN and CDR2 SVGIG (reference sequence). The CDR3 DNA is TGTGCCTGGAGTGCTACCACCCGAGCACAGACCCAGTACTTC. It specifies CAWSATTRAQTQYF.

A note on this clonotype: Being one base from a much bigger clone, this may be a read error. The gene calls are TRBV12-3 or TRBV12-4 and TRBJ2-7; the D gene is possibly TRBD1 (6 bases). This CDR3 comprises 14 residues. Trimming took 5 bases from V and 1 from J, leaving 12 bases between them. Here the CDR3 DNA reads TGTGCCAGCAGTGTACAGGGAGTATCCTACGAGCAGTACTTC. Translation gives CASSVQGVSYEQYF.

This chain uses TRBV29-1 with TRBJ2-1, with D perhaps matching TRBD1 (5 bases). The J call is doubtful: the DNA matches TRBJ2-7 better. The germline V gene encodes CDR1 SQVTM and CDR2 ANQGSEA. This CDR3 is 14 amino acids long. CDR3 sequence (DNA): TGCAGCGTTGCACAGGTGCTTCCGAACAATGAGCAGTACTTC. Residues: CSVAQVLPNNEQYF.

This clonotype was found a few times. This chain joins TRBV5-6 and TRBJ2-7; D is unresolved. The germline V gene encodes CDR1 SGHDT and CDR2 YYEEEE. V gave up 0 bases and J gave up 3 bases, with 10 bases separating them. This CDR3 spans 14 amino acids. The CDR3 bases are TGTGCCAGCAGCTTGGCAGCACAATACTACGAGCAGTACTTC. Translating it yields CASSLAAQYYEQYF.

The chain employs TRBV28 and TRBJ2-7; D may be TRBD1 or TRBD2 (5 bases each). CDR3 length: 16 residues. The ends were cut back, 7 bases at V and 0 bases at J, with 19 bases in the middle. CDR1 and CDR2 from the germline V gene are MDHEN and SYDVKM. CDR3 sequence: CASTLGGAGSSYEQYF. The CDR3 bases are TGTGCCAGCACCCTCGGTGGGGCGGGTAGCTCCTACGAGCAGTACTTC.

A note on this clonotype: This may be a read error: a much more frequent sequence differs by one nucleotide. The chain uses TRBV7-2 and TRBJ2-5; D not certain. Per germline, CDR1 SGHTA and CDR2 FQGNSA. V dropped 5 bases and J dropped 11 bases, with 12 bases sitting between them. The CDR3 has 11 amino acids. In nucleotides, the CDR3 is TGTGCCAGCAGCCTGTACGAAGAGCAGTACTTC. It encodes CASSLYEEQYF.

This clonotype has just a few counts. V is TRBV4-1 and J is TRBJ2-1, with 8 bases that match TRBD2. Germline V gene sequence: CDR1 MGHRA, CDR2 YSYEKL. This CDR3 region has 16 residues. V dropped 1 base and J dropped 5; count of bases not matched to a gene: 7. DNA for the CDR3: TGCGCCAGCAGCCAAGGGAGCGGGAGACCGGACAATGAGCAGTTCTTC. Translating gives CASSQGSGRPDNEQFF.

CDR3 DNA: TGCAGTGCGGCTTTACGGGCCCCAGTCAAGAACACTGAAGCTTTCTTT. Residues: CSAALRAPVKNTEAFF. The chain employs TRBV20-1 and TRBJ1-1; no firm D call. The germline V and J ends were trimmed by 6 bases and 1 base, with 21 bases remaining between them. This CDR3 contains 16 residues. Germline CDR1 is DFQATT and CDR2 is SNEGSKA (reference sequence).

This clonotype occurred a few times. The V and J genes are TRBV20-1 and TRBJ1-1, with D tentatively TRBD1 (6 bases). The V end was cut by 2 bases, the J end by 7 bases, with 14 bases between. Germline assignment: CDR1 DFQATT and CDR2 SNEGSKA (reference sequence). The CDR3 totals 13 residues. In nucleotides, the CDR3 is TGCAGTGCTAGACCCAGGGGATTCGGTGAAGCTTTCTTT. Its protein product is CSARPRGFGEAFF.

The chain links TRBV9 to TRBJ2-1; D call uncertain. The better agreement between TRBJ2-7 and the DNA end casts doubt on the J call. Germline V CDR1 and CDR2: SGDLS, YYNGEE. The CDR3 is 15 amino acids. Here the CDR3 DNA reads TGTGCCAGCAGCGTCTGGGGAAGCTCCTACAATGAGCAGTACTTC. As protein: CASSVWGSSYNEQYF.

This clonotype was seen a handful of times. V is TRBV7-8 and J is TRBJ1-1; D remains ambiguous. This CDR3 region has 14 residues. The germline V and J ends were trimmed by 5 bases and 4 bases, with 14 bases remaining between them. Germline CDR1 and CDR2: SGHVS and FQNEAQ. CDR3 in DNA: TGTGCCAGCAGCAACCGGGCCAGGCGCACTGAAGCTTTCTTT. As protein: CASSNRARRTEAFF.

CDR3 sequence (DNA): TGTGCCAGCAGTACCCGGGCCGAGTTCGATGAGCAGTACTTC. It codes for CASSTRAEFDEQYF. The rearrangement links TRBV28 to TRBJ2-7, with D hard to call. Trimming cost V 5 bases and J 7 bases, with 18 bases left between them. The germline V gene has CDR1 MDHEN and CDR2 SYDVKM. The CDR3 totals 14 residues.

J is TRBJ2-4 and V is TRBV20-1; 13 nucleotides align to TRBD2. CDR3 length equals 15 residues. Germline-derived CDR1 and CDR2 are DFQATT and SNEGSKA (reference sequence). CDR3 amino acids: CSDRTLAGGTNIQYF. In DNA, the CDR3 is TGCAGCGACCGAACACTAGCGGGGGGGACAAACATTCAGTACTTC.

The CDR3 region is CASGQVSNYEQYF. CDR3 sequence (DNA): TGTGCCAGCGGGCAGGTCAGCAATTACGAGCAGTACTTC. The chain recombines TRBV10-3 with TRBJ2-7; maybe TRBD2 (5 bases). V lost 10 bases to trimming and J lost 4 bases, with 17 bases between them. Germline assignment: CDR1 ENHRY and CDR2 SYGVKD. The CDR3 is 13 residues long.

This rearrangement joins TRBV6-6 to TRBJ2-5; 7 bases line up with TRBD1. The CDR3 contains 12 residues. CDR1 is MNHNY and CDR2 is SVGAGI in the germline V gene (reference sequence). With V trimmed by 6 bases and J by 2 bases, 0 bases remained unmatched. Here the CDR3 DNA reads TGTGCCAGCAGACAGGGGCAAGAGACCCAGTACTTC. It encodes CASRQGQETQYF.

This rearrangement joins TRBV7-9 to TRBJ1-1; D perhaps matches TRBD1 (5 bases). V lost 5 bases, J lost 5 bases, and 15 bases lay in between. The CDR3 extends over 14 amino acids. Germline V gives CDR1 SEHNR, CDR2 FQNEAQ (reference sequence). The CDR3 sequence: CASSPPGATTEAFF. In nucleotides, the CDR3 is TGTGCCAGCAGCCCCCCCGGGGCGACTACTGAAGCTTTCTTT.

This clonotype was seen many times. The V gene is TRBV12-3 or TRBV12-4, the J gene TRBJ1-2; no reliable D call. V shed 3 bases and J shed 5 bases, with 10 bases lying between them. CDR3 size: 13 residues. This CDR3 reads CASSFGVGYGYTF. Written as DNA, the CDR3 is TGTGCCAGCAGTTTTGGGGTCGGATATGGCTACACCTTC.

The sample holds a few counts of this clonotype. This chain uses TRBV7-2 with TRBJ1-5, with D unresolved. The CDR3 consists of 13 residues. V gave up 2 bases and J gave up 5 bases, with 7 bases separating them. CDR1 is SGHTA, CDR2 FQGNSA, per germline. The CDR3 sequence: CASSLNAYQPQHF. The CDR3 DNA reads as TGTGCCAGCAGCTTAAATGCTTATCAGCCCCAGCATTTT.

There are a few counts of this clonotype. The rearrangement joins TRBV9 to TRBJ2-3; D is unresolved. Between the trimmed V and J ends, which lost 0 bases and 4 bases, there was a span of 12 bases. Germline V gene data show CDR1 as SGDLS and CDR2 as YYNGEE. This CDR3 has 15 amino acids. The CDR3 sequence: CASSVATASADTQYF. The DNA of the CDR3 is TGTGCCAGCAGCGTAGCTACGGCTAGTGCAGATACGCAGTATTTT.

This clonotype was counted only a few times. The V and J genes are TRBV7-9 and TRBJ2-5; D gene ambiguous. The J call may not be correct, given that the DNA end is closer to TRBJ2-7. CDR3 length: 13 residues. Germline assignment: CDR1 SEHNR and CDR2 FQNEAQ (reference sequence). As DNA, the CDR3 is TGTGCCAGCGTCGACATTCTGGTCGACGAGCAGTACTTC. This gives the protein CASVDILVDEQYF.

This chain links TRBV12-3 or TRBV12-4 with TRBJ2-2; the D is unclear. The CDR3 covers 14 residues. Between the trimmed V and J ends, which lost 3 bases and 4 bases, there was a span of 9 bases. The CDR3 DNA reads TGTGCCAGCAGTTTTGGTGCGAGCACCGGGGAGCTGTTTTTT. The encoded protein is CASSFGASTGELFF.

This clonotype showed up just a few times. The chain's CDR3 is CASSLTPLVNTEAFF. CDR3 bases: TGTGCCAGCAGCTTAACCCCCCTAGTGAACACTGAAGCTTTCTTT. The chain carries TRBV7-2 and TRBJ1-1; D is unclear. Germline V gene sequence: CDR1 SGHTA, CDR2 FQGNSA. The CDR3 spans 15 residues. Trimming pared 2 bases from V and 0 bases from J, leaving 10 bases between.

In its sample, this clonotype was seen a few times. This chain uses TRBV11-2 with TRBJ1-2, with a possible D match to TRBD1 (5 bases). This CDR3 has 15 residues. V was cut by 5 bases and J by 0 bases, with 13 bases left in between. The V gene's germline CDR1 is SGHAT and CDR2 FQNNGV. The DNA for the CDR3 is TGTGCCAGCAGCGGGGGGTACAGAACTAACTATGGCTACACCTTC. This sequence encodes CASSGGYRTNYGYTF. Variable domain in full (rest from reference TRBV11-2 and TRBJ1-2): EAGVAQSPRYKIIEKRQSVAFWCNPISGHATLYWYQQILGQGPKLLIQFQNNGVVDDSQLPKDRFSAERLKGVDSTLKIQPAKLEDSAVYLCASSGGYRTNYGYTFGSGTRLTVV.

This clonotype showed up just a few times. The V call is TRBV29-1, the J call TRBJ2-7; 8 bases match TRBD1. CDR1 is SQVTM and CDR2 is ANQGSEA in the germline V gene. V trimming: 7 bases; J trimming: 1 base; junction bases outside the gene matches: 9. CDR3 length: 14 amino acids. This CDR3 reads CSATRQGRSYEQYF. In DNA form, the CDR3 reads TGCAGCGCTACTAGACAGGGGAGATCCTACGAGCAGTACTTC.

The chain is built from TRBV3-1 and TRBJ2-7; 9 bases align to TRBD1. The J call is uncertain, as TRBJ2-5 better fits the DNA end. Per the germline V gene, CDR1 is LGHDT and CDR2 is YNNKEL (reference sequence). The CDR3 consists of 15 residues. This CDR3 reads CASSLGQGGGETQYF. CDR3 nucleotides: TGTGCCAGCAGCTTGGGACAGGGCGGAGGAGAGACCCAGTACTTC.

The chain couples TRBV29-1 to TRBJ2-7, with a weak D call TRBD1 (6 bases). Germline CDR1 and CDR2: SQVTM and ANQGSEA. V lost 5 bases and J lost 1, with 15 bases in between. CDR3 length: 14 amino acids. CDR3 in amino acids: CSVSDRTISYEQYF. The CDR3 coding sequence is TGCAGCGTTTCCGACAGGACCATATCCTACGAGCAGTACTTC.